These 9 T cell receptor beta chains share one sample of origin, sequenced in a study of Ad26.COV2.S vaccination and SARS-CoV-2 variants. Profiling relied on immunoSEQ multiplex PCR, and the TCRdb table lists in-frame clones only, not all of them. The table records around 420,000 clones, 88% of them present only once. Treatment in this sample: approximately 18 received Ad26.COV2.S at low or high dose, single or two shots; 5 received placebo; per-sample allocation not given. Samples came from day 63 after the first vaccine or placebo injection. This material consisted of peripheral blood, taken in a trial of Ad26.COV2.S vaccine versus placebo. These receptors were obtained from a person between 18 and 65 years old who received the Ad26.COV2.S COVID-19 vaccine or a placebo.

This chain joins TRBV28 and TRBJ1-2; no clear D gene. The CDR3 contains 16 residues. Trimming left V 3 bases short and J 1 base short, with 15 bases between. Per the germline V gene, CDR1 is MDHEN and CDR2 is SYDVKM. The CDR3 spells CASSFLIRSNNYGYTF. DNA for the CDR3: TGTGCCAGCAGTTTTTTGATCAGAAGCAATAACTATGGCTACACCTTC.

The chain is built from TRBV5-1 and TRBJ2-6, with D possibly TRBD1 on 5 matching bases. Germline V gives CDR1 SGHRS, CDR2 YFSETQ. The CDR3 covers 17 residues. Deletions cut 4 bases from V and 1 base from J, with 15 bases between. CDR3 sequence reads: CASSLDAQGSGANVLTF. For the CDR3, the DNA is TGCGCCAGCAGCCTGGACGCCCAGGGATCTGGGGCCAACGTCCTGACTTTC.

V and J are TRBV4-1 and TRBJ2-7; 8 bases match TRBD1. Germline V gene sequence: CDR1 MGHRA, CDR2 YSYEKL. Trimming removed 0 bases from V and 3 bases from J; junction bases left unmatched: 7. The CDR3 totals 16 residues. The CDR3 loop reads CASSQEVGQGGYEQYF. The CDR3 DNA is TGCGCCAGCAGCCAAGAGGTTGGACAGGGAGGCTACGAGCAGTACTTC.

The V gene is TRBV7-9, the J gene TRBJ1-1, with 10 bases fitting TRBD1. J was trimmed by 4 bases and V by 4 bases; bases with no gene match: 3. The length of the CDR3 is 14 residues. Germline lookup yields CDR1 SEHNR and CDR2 FQNEAQ (reference sequence). CDR3 protein: CASSSRQGATEAFF. The CDR3, as DNA: TGTGCCAGCAGCTCGCGACAGGGGGCCACTGAAGCTTTCTTT.

The chain combines TRBV9 with TRBJ1-2; TRBD1 might be the D (6 bases). Trimming stripped 2 bases from V and 4 bases from J, with 12 bases between. The CDR3 runs to 14 residues. The germline V gene encodes CDR1 SGDLS and CDR2 YYNGEE. The CDR3, as DNA: TGTGCCAGCAGCGTTACAGGGAGGAGCTATGGCTACACCTTC. Its protein is CASSVTGRSYGYTF.

This clone is a singleton in its sample. This chain joins TRBV6-5 and TRBJ2-6; D possibly corresponds to TRBD1 (6 bases). Germline CDR1 and CDR2: MNHEY and SVGAGI. V was trimmed by 7 bases and J by 3 bases, leaving 13 bases between them. The CDR3 has 15 residues. CDR3 residues: CASKSGVRGANVLTF. CDR3 nucleotide sequence: TGTGCCAGCAAGTCAGGGGTTCGTGGGGCCAACGTCCTGACTTTC.

The rearrangement joins TRBV7-2 to TRBJ1-6; no firm D call. Germline V gives CDR1 SGHTA, CDR2 FQGNSA. Trimming pared 0 bases from V and 4 bases from J, leaving 1 base between. This CDR3 is built from 13 residues. DNA for the CDR3: TGTGCCAGCAGCTTAGCGTATAATTCACCCCTCCACTTT. Amino acid sequence: CASSLAYNSPLHF.

This sequence joins TRBV5-1 and TRBJ1-1; a weak D match, TRBD1 (5 bases). The germline gives CDR1 SGHRS, CDR2 YFSETQ. Trimming cost V 5 bases and J 1 base, with 12 bases left between them. This CDR3 spans 14 amino acids. The chain's CDR3 is CASRPSGTNTEAFF. CDR3 coding DNA: TGCGCCAGCAGACCGTCCGGGACGAACACTGAAGCTTTCTTT.

This chain links TRBV12-3 or TRBV12-4 with TRBJ2-5, with TRBD1 as a possible D gene (6 bases). Deletions cut 1 base from V and 5 bases from J, with 8 bases between. The CDR3 runs 13 residues. CDR3 sequence reads: CASSLGQAETQYF. The CDR3 bases are TGTGCCAGCAGTTTAGGACAGGCCGAGACCCAGTACTTC.